This TCR beta chain emerged from a study of blood T cell repertoires in COVID-19. The germline gives CDR1 LNHNV, CDR2 YYDKDF (reference sequence). The germline V and J ends were trimmed by 4 bases and 9 bases, with 13 bases remaining between them. The CDR3 runs to 14 residues. Participants, about 18 to 95 years old, spanned under 25 US areas. Each participant's cohort was designated according to participant-reported clinical history. Clones were read by immunoSEQ multiplex PCR, and TCRdb kept only the in-frame ones, dropping some. Here the sample spans around 250,000 clones, about nine tenths being singletons.

The TCR originated in a middle-aged woman with acute COVID-19. The rearrangement joins TRBV15 to TRBJ1-6; D gene ambiguous. Sample: PBMCs or T cells enriched from blood (not recorded which). The CDR3 is CATSNTDPRSPLHF. For the CDR3, the DNA is TGTGCCACCAGCAATACAGATCCTCGTTCACCCCTCCACTTT.